This TCR beta chain was sequenced during a study of shared clonotypes between healthy human individuals. When replicate PCRs were run on sorted subsets, they used about 220 ng DNA, about 30,000 T cell genomes. Profiling relied on immunoSEQ multiplex PCR, and the TCRdb table lists in-frame clones only, not all of them. This table has 2 million to 3 million clones, roughly 93% appearing once. Germline V gene lookup returns CDR1 SGHAT and CDR2 FQNNGV. The CDR3 is 18 residues long. The V gene end was trimmed by 5 bases and the J gene end by 4 bases; junction bases not matched to a gene: 15. The CD4+ fraction was divided into a CD45RA+ naive subset and a CD45RA-negative memory subset.

Sequenced input: naive CD4+ T cells from PBMCs. Subset of the sample: CD45RA+ positively selected. This chain joins TRBV11-2 and TRBJ1-3; 9 bases are shared with TRBD1. The TCR originated in a man aged 18-30 years in good health. Some clones in this sample may be carry-over from other donors' samples. CDR3 amino acids: CASSQLRSRQGEGNTIYF. CDR3 nucleotides: TGTGCCAGCAGCCAACTAAGGTCCCGACAGGGGGAAGGAAACACCATATATTTT.